This T cell receptor (beta chain) was sequenced during a study of T cell changes during pregnancy in multiple sclerosis. The CDR3 contains 17 residues. Germline CDR1 and CDR2: SGHDN and FVKESK. The V end lost 2 bases, the J end lost 0 bases, and 14 bases lay between the germline ends. Sequencing was performed with immunoSEQ multiplex PCR; in TCRdb, only in-frame clones are kept and a portion is missing. The sample lists 85,000 to 95,000 clones; 90% to 95% were seen once. The sequenced sample was peripheral blood, obtained after pregnancy. This TCR derives from a female donor in good health, enrolled as a control in a pregnancy study. J is TRBJ1-3 and V is TRBV14; D remains ambiguous. The CDR3: CASSQRPTRPSGNTIYF. The CDR3 nucleotides read TGTGCCAGCAGCCAACGACCTACCAGGCCCTCTGGAAACACCATATATTTT.